This section outlines one T cell receptor (beta chain) sequence together with its context. These data are taken from a study of control samples from healthy donors and cancer patients. Clones were sequenced by immunoSEQ multiplex PCR, and TCRdb holds only the in-frame ones, with some missing. Of approximately 170,000 clones detected, roughly 93% appear once; the ten largest clones hold over 4%. With 5 bases clipped from V and 0 bases from J, the junction kept 5 bases outside the gene matches. Per germline, CDR1 WSHSY and CDR2 SAAADI. The CDR3 consists of 15 residues. Sequencing was done on a sample of blood. The TCR was taken from a woman aged 55-70 years in good health. The chain joins TRBV10-2 to TRBJ2-7, with 9 nucleotides matching TRBD1. The CDR3 protein is CASSPDRGDSYEQYF. The CDR3 DNA follows: TGCGCCAGCAGTCCTGACAGGGGGGACTCCTACGAGCAGTACTTC.